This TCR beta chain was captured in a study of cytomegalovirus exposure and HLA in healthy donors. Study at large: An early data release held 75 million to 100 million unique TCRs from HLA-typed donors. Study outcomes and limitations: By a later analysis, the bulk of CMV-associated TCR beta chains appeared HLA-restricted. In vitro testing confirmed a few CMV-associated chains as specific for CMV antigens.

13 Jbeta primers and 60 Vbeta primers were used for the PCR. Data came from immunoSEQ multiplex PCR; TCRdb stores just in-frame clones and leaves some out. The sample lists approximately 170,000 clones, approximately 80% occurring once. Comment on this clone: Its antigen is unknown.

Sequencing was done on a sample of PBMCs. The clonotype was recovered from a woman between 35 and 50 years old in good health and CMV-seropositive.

CDR3 DNA: TGTGCCAGCAGGAACGACGCGGACACTGAAGCTTTCTTT. It yields the protein CASRNDADTEAFF. This chain connects TRBV7-9 to TRBJ1-1; D remains unclear. Trimming stripped 6 bases from V and 3 bases from J, with 11 bases between. The V gene's germline CDR1 is SEHNR and CDR2 FQNEAQ (reference sequence). This CDR3 has 13 amino acids.